This paragraph covers one TCR beta chain sequence. Which antigen it targets is not known. Base qualities are not provided; no much larger clone lies one nucleotide away. Via the germline V gene (reference sequence), CDR1 is LNHDA and CDR2 SQIVND. The CDR3 contains 16 residues, cysteine and phenylalanine counted. Just the 48-base CDR3 DNA is kept, in frame starting at base 1. V was cut back by 3 bases and J by 6 bases, leaving a gap of 20 bases between them. The receptor library was made with the immunoSEQ multiplex PCR assay. A mixture of 60 forward primers for TCR Vbeta segments and 13 reverse primers for TCR Jbeta segments was used in the multiplex PCR. The CDR3 region of rearranged TCR beta genes was amplified from genomic DNA by a multiplex PCR assay. Amplified TCR beta libraries were sequenced as 87-base-pair reads on the Illumina HiSeq System. Per the authors' processing: Across the roughly 700 repertoires, a later analysis counted some 81 million unique TCR beta chains, around 11 million of which were shared by at least two donors. To remove PCR and sequencing errors, raw reads were error-corrected and collapsed into unique sequences using a nearest-neighbor algorithm that merged closely related sequences. Alignment of CDR3 sequences to IMGT reference sequences was used to assign V, D and J gene segments. Each retained sequence needed at least a six-nucleotide match to both a V gene segment and a J gene segment. Rearrangements were classified as productive when the CDR3 lacked stop codons and remained in frame with V and J, and all other rearrangements were classified as non-productive. Following IMGT convention, CDR3 was defined as the stretch from the second conserved V-encoded cysteine to the conserved J-encoded phenylalanine. The earlier analysis of 500 to 650 of the donors excluded any sequence lacking an unambiguous match to a single V gene segment. An earlier analysis of almost 600 of the donors classified V segments as functional when productive rearrangements were above 56.7% and as segregating when the standard deviation between donors was above 5%. To diagnose cytomegalovirus status from the catalog of TCR beta chain sequences, a statistical classification framework was built. V and J gene assignment, in a later analysis, came from comparing TCR nucleotide sequences with IMGT/GENE-DB human TR gene sequences. The TCRdist pipeline was used in a later analysis to assign CDR3 sequences and most-parsimonious VDJ recombination scenarios. In a later analysis, each TCR beta chain was defined by its CDR3 amino acid sequence together with its V-gene family, and reads without a unique V-gene family were excluded. In a later analysis, 450 to 600 highly shared, low-generation-probability nucleotide sequences were removed to address suspected cross-contamination and a sequencing artifact. A later analysis calculated a clonal expansion index for each public chain from normalized within-repertoire ranks of inferred template counts. A later analysis computed generation probabilities with a VDJ recombination model fitted to out-of-frame rearrangements, and checked the results against IGoR. A later analysis scored TCR-TCR, TCR-HLA and TCR-CMV co-occurrence with hypergeometric tests, applying a repertoire-size bias correction to TCR pairs. A later analysis estimated false discovery rates by permuting HLA or CMV assignments 20 times. In a later analysis, co-occurring TCRs were grouped with DBSCAN, and TCRdist sequence similarity was added when clustering was performed within HLA-allele-positive subsets. For co-occurrence clustering, repertoires with fewer than 30,000 or more than 120,000 public chains were excluded, along with about five repertoires with anomalous nucleotide sharing. Drawn from immuneACCESS, this table holds only the in-frame rearrangements with V and J called that TCRdb kept. Clones are partly lost; checked studies trace under half to an unresolved V gene and leave the rest unexplained. V, J and clone size are taken as reported in that table, and D and trimming were inferred from the DNA itself. The sample yields around 110,000 clones; over 70% were counted once. The ten most abundant clones make up roughly 2.8% of the sample.

These data belong to a study of cytomegalovirus exposure and HLA in healthy donors (TCRdb year 2017). With regard to the full study: In an earlier analysis of around 540 of the donors, 250 to 300 Gb of sequence data and 117 million unique TCR beta sequences from roughly 200 million T cells were reported. Among some 400 genotyped donors of the cohort, an average of 235,054 unique TCR beta nucleotide sequences were sequenced per donor, roughly 20% of them non-productive. The study aimed to test whether signatures of past pathogen exposure could be identified by cataloging public T cell receptors. In an earlier analysis of 587 of the donors, high-throughput TCR beta sequencing was used to judge whether each TCR beta V gene segment behaved as functional or pseudogenic. The genetic ancestry cluster associated with self-reported Caucasian donors included 70% to 85% of the approximately 400 genotyped donors. An early release covering 500 to 750 HLA-typed donors comprised about 300 gigabases of sequencing data and around 85 million unique TCR sequences. The study profiled the T cell repertoires of around 700 subjects by immunosequencing and related them to cytomegalovirus serostatus. Typing coverage differed by locus: A, B, C, DRB1 and DQB1 were typed in roughly 620-630 donors, DQA1 in roughly 500, DPA1 in some 600, and DPB1 in 400 to 480. Roughly 5 DR-DQ haplotypes were treated as single units for association and clustering because of strong linkage in the cohort. A later analysis re-analyzed previously published TCR beta repertoires from 666 donors and added high-resolution HLA genotyping to study TCR occurrence patterns. Every repertoire in the discovery cohort had been generated on one and the same sequencing platform. Alongside the repertoire data, information on donor age, sex, ethnicity and CMV serostatus was compiled. The study combined high-throughput TCR immunosequencing, statistical association of individual TCRs with disease status, and machine learning to predict cytomegalovirus infection status. In a later genetic analysis, genome-wide SNP genotypes for about three fifths of the roughly 670 donors were used, and that subset was treated as a discovery cohort. Along with the roughly 670-subject first cohort, a separate validation cohort of over a hundred different subjects was used. HLA typing covered class I and class II loci at four-digit resolution. Rather than using new phenotypic data, the later analysis identified candidate immune exposures from TCR beta sequences and from how often those sequences occurred across donors. General findings and caveats noted by the study authors: In a later genetic analysis, fewer N-insertions in productive TCRs were reported among donors in an Asian-associated ancestry cluster than the roughly 710-donor mean. A later analysis associated about 17,000 TCR beta sequences with specific HLA alleles at a false discovery rate of 0.05. In both the original and validation cohorts, the classifier was reported to diagnose cytomegalovirus status with high specificity and sensitivity. Because HLA typing was unavailable for some donors at each locus, only the typed subset was used in association tests. CMV serostatus was the only immune exposure information available for the cohort. The authors suggested that the approach could potentially be generalized to other disease states and immunological phenotypes. Because counts were too low, more than 15 rarely observed V segments, including chromosome 9 orphons, were excluded from the earlier analysis of around 590 of the donors. In vitro tests confirmed that three of the cytomegalovirus-associated TCR beta chains recognize cytomegalovirus antigens. The cohort was sequenced for TCR beta chains only, and without alpha or paired-chain data the features that could be detected were limited. When HLA alleles, especially DR and DQ, strongly co-occurred, TCR associations were difficult to assign to individual alleles. In the study, about 150 TCR beta chains were listed as associated with cytomegalovirus. Presence/absence analyses assumed roughly uniform sequencing depth across donors, an assumption that may not hold. In an earlier analysis of 587 of the donors, most TCR beta V segments were observed in productive rearrangements about 87% or about 30% of the time, broadly matching IMGT annotations. In a later analysis, most CMV-associated TCR beta chains were found to appear HLA-restricted, with HLA associations seemingly driven largely by CMV exposure. An association between a missense DCLRE1C variant and V-gene and J-gene trimming of TCR beta chains was found in a later genetic analysis and replicated in an independent cohort. A cluster of highly shared sequence variants was judged likely to represent a technical artifact of the sequencing pipeline. According to a later analysis, TCR association rates differed among HLA loci, with DRB1 alleles showing the most associated TCRs and HLA-C alleles showing the fewest. A further reported finding was that TCR beta sequences accurately predicted the HLA-A and HLA-B alleles for most subjects in the first cohort. Compared with equally common non-associated chains, HLA-associated TCR beta chains in a later analysis were more clonally expanded and had lower generation probabilities. Linkage disequilibrium might explain the correlated functional status among segregating V segments, but an unknown experimental factor could not be excluded. Some IMGT-functional V segments, including TRBV6-2 and TRBV6-3, could not be told apart with the 87-base-pair reads, so those segments were excluded. Most TCR sequences were observed very rarely across donors, whereas some public TCRs were present in many individuals. Several of the top co-occurrence clusters appeared to be linked to parvovirus B19, influenza, CMV and Epstein-Barr virus, according to a later analysis.

The cohort comprised some 730 healthy bone marrow donors. All cohort members were sampled while nominally healthy, although unrecorded immune exposures were likely present. The donor tested CMV seronegative, placing the donor among the 352 seronegative members of the cohort. Each donor provided a peripheral blood sample, and peripheral blood mononuclear cells were used for TCR beta sequencing. Genomic DNA extraction from the blood cell samples was performed with the Qiagen DNeasy Blood Extraction Kit. The rearranged chain carries TRBV19 and TRBJ1-2, with a tentative D gene TRBD1 over 6 matching bases. The clonotype originates from a female donor in good health and CMV-seronegative. Material: PBMCs. CDR3 loop: CASSIKVTVYRDGYTF. Here is the DNA: TGTGCCAGTAGTATTAAGGTTACAGTTTACAGGGATGGCTACACCTTC.